Shown below are 20 T cell receptor beta chains from a single sample sequenced in a study of blood T cell repertoires in COVID-19. Libraries were prepared by immunoSEQ multiplex PCR; TCRdb keeps only in-frame clonotypes and omits some of them. The sample shows a few hundred thousand clones, approximately 84% of them seen only once. The sample comprised peripheral blood. Source of these receptors: a man aged 45-65 years who had recovered from COVID-19.

V and J are TRBV7-7 and TRBJ1-4, with TRBD1 matching 7 bases. The CDR3 spans 15 residues. The ends lost 2 bases at V and 7 bases at J; junction bases unmatched: 7. The V gene's germline CDR1 is SSHAT and CDR2 FNYEAQ (reference sequence). The CDR3 loop reads CASSLRQGKSEKLFF. The CDR3 DNA reads as TGTGCCAGCAGCTTAAGACAGGGAAAGAGTGAAAAACTGTTTTTT.

The J gene is TRBJ2-2, the V gene TRBV18, with 9 bases matching TRBD1. Germline V gene sequence: CDR1 KGHSH, CDR2 LQKENI. Trimming took 2 bases from V and 13 from J; bases not matched to a gene: 8. The CDR3 has 14 residues. In DNA, the CDR3 is TGTGCCAGCTCACCATTGGACAGGGGTTTAAGGCTGTTTTTT. This sequence encodes CASSPLDRGLRLFF.

This chain joins TRBV7-9 and TRBJ2-7, with D tentatively TRBD1 (5 bases). The V gene lost 2 bases and the J gene lost 1 base, with 15 bases spanning the gap. Germline CDR1 is SEHNR and CDR2 is FQNEAQ (reference sequence). The CDR3 consists of 16 residues. DNA for the CDR3: TGTGCCAGCAGCTTAATATCGACAAAGGGGTCCTACGAGCAGTACTTC. Translated: CASSLISTKGSYEQYF.

This clone appeared once. The chain couples TRBV6-5 to TRBJ2-7; the match to TRBD1 covers 10 bases. Germline V CDR1 and CDR2: MNHEY, SVGAGI. J gave up 5 bases and V 6 bases, and 10 bases lay outside the gene matches. This CDR3 region has 15 residues. As DNA, the CDR3 is TGTGCCAGCAGAGGACCCGGGACAGGGGTGAACGAGCAGTACTTC. Protein sequence: CASRGPGTGVNEQYF.

The chain is built from TRBV6-5 and TRBJ2-2, with D possibly being TRBD2 (6 bases). The CDR3 is made up of 15 amino acids. Trimming pared 2 bases from V and 2 bases from J, leaving 9 bases between. CDR1 is MNHEY, CDR2 SVGAGI, per germline. Here the CDR3 reads CASSYRDSNTGELFF. The CDR3, as DNA: TGTGCCAGCAGTTACCGGGACTCTAACACCGGGGAGCTGTTTTTT.

The J gene is TRBJ2-3, the V gene TRBV6-5; no clear D gene. CDR3 length: 14 residues. V gave up 6 bases and J gave up 0 bases, with 10 bases separating them. Germline V gene sequence: CDR1 MNHEY, CDR2 SVGAGI. The CDR3 DNA follows: TGTGCCAGCAGACCCAGCGCCAGCACAGATACGCAGTATTTT. As protein: CASRPSASTDTQYF.

The V and J genes are TRBV4-1 and TRBJ1-1, with 8 bases identical to TRBD1. This CDR3 comprises 17 residues. CDR1 MGHRA and CDR2 YSYEKL come from the germline V gene. Losses at the gene ends were 2 bases for V and 1 base for J; bases not matched to a gene: 9. CDR3 sequence (DNA): TGCGCCAGCAGCCAACTCCCAGGGGGCAAGGGGAACACTGAAGCTTTCTTT. Residues: CASSQLPGGKGNTEAFF.

The gene calls are TRBV9 and TRBJ2-3, with 7 bases that match TRBD2. Losses at the gene ends were 3 bases for V and 0 bases for J; bases not matched to a gene: 7. The germline V gene encodes CDR1 SGDLS and CDR2 YYNGEE. The CDR3 length is 16 residues. This CDR3 is CASSEVPSGSTDTQYF. CDR3 bases: TGTGCCAGCAGCGAAGTCCCTAGCGGAAGCACAGATACGCAGTATTTT.

The V gene is TRBV18, the J gene TRBJ2-1; 12 bases align to TRBD2. Germline CDR1 reads KGHSH; CDR2 reads LQKENI. Losses at the gene ends were 3 bases for V and 8 bases for J; bases not matched to a gene: 17. There are 19 residues in the CDR3. CDR3 loop: CASSPRRDGRTSGIYEQFF. In DNA, the CDR3 is TGTGCCAGCTCACCCCGCCGGGACGGTAGGACTAGCGGGATATATGAGCAGTTCTTC.

The V gene is TRBV7-2, the J gene TRBJ2-7; D might be TRBD2 (6 bases). In germline, CDR1 is SGHTA, CDR2 FQGNSA. Trimming left V 0 bases short and J 11 bases short, with 8 bases between. The CDR3 length is 11 residues. The CDR3 loop reads CASSLAGTEYF. The CDR3 DNA reads as TGTGCCAGCAGCTTAGCCGGGACTGAGTACTTC.

The chain couples TRBV6-5 to TRBJ2-7, with a possible D match to TRBD1 (6 bases). The ends were cut back, 7 bases at V and 5 bases at J, with 18 bases in the middle. The germline V gene has CDR1 MNHEY and CDR2 SVGAGI. CDR3 size: 14 residues. The CDR3 reads CASKLQGAVHEQYF. For the CDR3, the DNA is TGTGCCAGCAAGCTACAGGGTGCGGTCCACGAGCAGTACTTC.

This chain links TRBV5-1 with TRBJ2-3; 7 bases map to TRBD2. Germline V gene sequence: CDR1 SGHRS, CDR2 YFSETQ. This CDR3 is built from 15 residues. V shed 4 bases, J shed 0 bases, and the junction held 5 bases outside the gene matches. CDR3 DNA: TGCGCCAGCAGCCTGTCGGGAGGCAGCACAGATACGCAGTATTTT. It codes for CASSLSGGSTDTQYF.

This clone was observed a few times. This chain uses TRBV19 with TRBJ1-2, with 10 bases fitting TRBD1. The CDR3 covers 15 residues. V lost 6 bases and J lost 4; bases outside the gene matches: 8. Germline V CDR1 and CDR2: LNHDA, SQIVND (reference sequence). The CDR3 DNA follows: TGTGCCAGTAGGCCGGGACAGGGGCCCTTCTATGGCTACACCTTC. Translating gives CASRPGQGPFYGYTF.

J is TRBJ2-5 and V is TRBV18; TRBD1 matches at 9 bases. Germline CDR1 and CDR2: KGHSH and LQKENI. The CDR3 covers 15 residues. Trimming removed 6 bases from V and 4 bases from J; junction bases left unmatched: 9. In DNA form, the CDR3 reads TGTGCCAGCTCCCTCACAGGGGGCTTACGAGAGACCCAGTACTTC. Residues: CASSLTGGLRETQYF. Variable domain in full (rest from reference TRBV18 and TRBJ2-5): NAGVMQNPRHLVRRRGQEARLRCSPMKGHSHVYWYRQLPEEGLKFMVYLQKENIIDESGMPKERFSAEFPKEGPSILRIQQVVRGDSAAYFCASSLTGGLRETQYFGPGTRLLVL.

The chain recombines TRBV28 with TRBJ1-1; a weak D match, TRBD1 (6 bases). The germline CDR1 and CDR2 sequences are MDHEN and SYDVKM. The germline V and J ends were trimmed by 2 bases and 3 bases, with 16 bases remaining between them. CDR3 length: 16 amino acids. The CDR3 here is CASSLRTARVDTEAFF. The DNA of the CDR3 is TGTGCCAGCAGTTTAAGGACAGCCCGGGTGGACACTGAAGCTTTCTTT. The full variable domain, its missing parts supplied by reference TRBV28 and TRBJ1-1, is DVKVTQSSRYLVKRTGEKVFLECVQDMDHENMFWYRQDPGLGLRLIYFSYDVKMKEKGDIPEGYSVSREKKERFSLILESASTNQTSMYLCASSLRTARVDTEAFFGQGTRLTVV.

The chain recombines TRBV6-5 with TRBJ1-6, with D possibly TRBD1 on 6 matching bases. Germline CDR1 reads MNHEY; CDR2 reads SVGAGI. Trimming shortened V by 4 bases and J by 9 bases, and 16 bases separated the two germline ends. CDR3 length: 15 amino acids. The CDR3 DNA reads as TGTGCCAGCAGTTCGGGGGGGGCAGGAAGTTCACCCCTCCACTTT. Residues: CASSSGGAGSSPLHF.

The chain uses TRBV5-1 and TRBJ2-3, with D perhaps matching TRBD1 (6 bases). V lost 4 bases to trimming and J lost 4 bases, with 25 bases between them. The CDR3 is 18 amino acids. Germline V gene data show CDR1 as SGHRS and CDR2 as YFSETQ. CDR3 DNA sequence: TGCGCCAGCAGCGGACAGCGAAGGGACGAAAAGATTCCAGATACGCAGTATTTT. This codes for CASSGQRRDEKIPDTQYF.

V and J are TRBV5-4 and TRBJ2-1; TRBD1 agrees at 7 bases. The J segment lost 4 bases and the V segment lost 3 bases, leaving 13 bases of the junction unmatched. CDR3 size: 17 residues. The V gene's germline CDR1 is SGHNT and CDR2 YYREEE (reference sequence). The DNA for the CDR3 is TGTGCCAGCAGCTCCGCCCATAGGACAGGTTTTTACAATGAGCAGTTCTTC. Its translation: CASSSAHRTGFYNEQFF.

This chain joins TRBV28 and TRBJ2-7, with D maybe TRBD2 (6 bases). V lost 3 bases and J 6 bases, leaving 12 bases between the germline ends. Germline V gene lookup returns CDR1 MDHEN and CDR2 SYDVKM. This CDR3 has 13 residues. In DNA, the CDR3 is TGTGCCAGCAGTTTGGGGGGTCCCGCCGAGCAGTACTTC. Translating it yields CASSLGGPAEQYF.

The chain couples TRBV7-8 to TRBJ2-5; 10 bases match TRBD2. Germline loops: CDR1 SGHVS, CDR2 FQNEAQ. This CDR3 region has 13 residues. With 11 bases clipped from V and 4 bases from J, the junction kept 7 bases outside the gene matches. The CDR3 DNA reads as TGTGCCTGGGGGCCTAGCGGGGGAGAGACCCAGTACTTC. Translated, it gives CAWGPSGGETQYF.